The rows below give T cell receptor beta chains drawn from one sample of a study of blood T cell repertoires in COVID-19. The table came from immunoSEQ multiplex PCR; TCRdb's copy has only in-frame clones and leaves some out. The sample has some 150,000 clones; over 80% are singletons. Material: PBMCs or T cells enriched from blood (not recorded which). The source is a woman aged 50 to 60 who had recovered from COVID-19. The CDR3 runs from the conserved cysteine through the conserved F or W. Fields, in order: V gene, J gene, clone size, D gene, CDR3 protein, CDR3 DNA. The D gene is left open where the match is weak. Only some rows state a clone size, as once, few, many or a class for expanded clones.

>TRBV7-3|TRBJ1-6|-|-
CASSTGSYNSPLHF
TGTGCCAGCTCAACAGGGAGCTATAATTCACCCCTCCACTTT
>TRBV7-3|TRBJ2-6|-|-
CASEQGAGANVLTF
TGTGCCAGCGAGCAGGGTGCGGGGGCCAACGTCCTGACTTTC
>TRBV3-1/TRBV3-2|TRBJ2-1|-|TRBD2
CASSQDPLAGLPTSSYNEQFF
TGTGCCAGCAGCCAAGATCCCCTAGCGGGACTCCCCACGAGCTCCTACAATGAGCAGTTCTTC
>TRBV28|TRBJ1-3|-|-
CASSLMGQAGNTIYF
TGTGCCAGCAGTTTAATGGGGCAGGCTGGAAACACCATATATTTT
>TRBV7-9|TRBJ2-5|-|TRBD2
CASSLGTSGSQETQYF
TGTGCCAGCAGCTTAGGGACTAGCGGGTCCCAAGAGACCCAGTACTTC
>TRBV5-1|TRBJ1-3|-|-
CASSPLQGGTGNTIYF
TGCGCCAGCAGTCCTCTACAGGGTGGTACTGGAAACACCATATATTTT
>TRBV5-4|TRBJ1-2|once|TRBD1
CASSLTGGSLRDGYTF
TGTGCCAGCAGCCTGACAGGGGGGTCCCTAAGGGATGGCTACACCTTC
>TRBV5-5|TRBJ1-3|-|TRBD1
CASSELPGQRNTIYF
TGTGCCAGCAGCGAATTACCGGGACAGCGAAACACCATATATTTT
>TRBV9|TRBJ1-2|-|TRBD1
CASSSRTGGAGGYTF
TGTGCCAGCAGCTCCCGGACAGGGGGCGCAGGTGGCTACACCTTC
>TRBV29-1|TRBJ2-2|-|-
CSVANTGELFF
TGCAGCGTAGCTAACACCGGGGAGCTGTTTTTT
>TRBV28|TRBJ1-2|-|-
CASSLGGAYGYTF
TGTGCCAGCAGTTTGGGCGGGGCCTATGGCTACACCTTC
>TRBV5-1|TRBJ1-2|-|TRBD1
CASSFQGGDYGYTF
TGCGCCAGCAGCTTTCAAGGGGGCGACTATGGCTACACCTTC
>TRBV4-1|TRBJ1-2|-|TRBD1
CASSHPSGTGKIGYGYTF
TGCGCCAGCAGCCATCCGTCCGGGACAGGGAAAATCGGCTATGGCTACACCTTC
>TRBV5-5|TRBJ1-4|-|-
CASTLLRANEKLFF
TGTGCCAGCACCTTGCTCCGAGCTAATGAAAAACTGTTTTTT
>TRBV27|TRBJ1-2|-|-
CASSPARSNYGYTF
TGTGCCAGCAGTCCCGCCCGATCTAACTATGGCTATACCTTC
>TRBV18|TRBJ1-2|-|-
CASSPWGDGYTF
TGTGCCAGCTCACCATGGGGCGATGGCTACACCTTC
>TRBV11-3|TRBJ2-3|once|TRBD2
CASSPRGGGTDTQYF
TGTGCCAGCAGCCCCCGTGGCGGGGGAACAGATACGCAGTATTTT
>TRBV5-6|TRBJ2-3|-|TRBD1
CASSPWIPGTADTDTQYF
TGTGCCAGCAGCCCCTGGATTCCCGGGACAGCAGACACAGATACGCAGTATTTT
>TRBV6-1|TRBJ1-5|-|-
CASSEDDSLYNQPQHF
TGTGCCAGCAGTGAGGATGACAGTCTCTACAATCAGCCCCAGCATTTT
>TRBV24-1|TRBJ2-1|-|-
CATSDSQGPWNNEQFF
TGTGCCACCAGTGATTCACAGGGCCCGTGGAACAATGAGCAGTTCTTC